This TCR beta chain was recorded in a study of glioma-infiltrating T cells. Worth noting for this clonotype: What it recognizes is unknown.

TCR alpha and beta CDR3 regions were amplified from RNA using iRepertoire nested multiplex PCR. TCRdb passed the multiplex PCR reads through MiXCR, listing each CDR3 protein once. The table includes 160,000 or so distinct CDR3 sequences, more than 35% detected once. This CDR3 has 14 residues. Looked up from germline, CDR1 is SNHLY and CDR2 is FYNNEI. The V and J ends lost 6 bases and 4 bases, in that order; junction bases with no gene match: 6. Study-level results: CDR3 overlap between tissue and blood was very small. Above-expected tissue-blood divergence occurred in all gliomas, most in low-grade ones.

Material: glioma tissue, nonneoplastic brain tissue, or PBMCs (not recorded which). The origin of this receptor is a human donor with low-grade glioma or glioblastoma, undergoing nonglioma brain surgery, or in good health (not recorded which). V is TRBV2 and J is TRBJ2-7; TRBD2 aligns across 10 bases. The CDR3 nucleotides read TGTGCCAGCAGAAGAACTAGCGGGGAGTACGAGCAGTACTTC. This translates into CASRRTSGEYEQYF.